These T cell receptor beta chains were read from a single sample in a study of T cell responses to AZD1222 COVID-19 vaccine. Data came from immunoSEQ multiplex PCR; TCRdb stores just in-frame clones and leaves some out. The sample gives roughly 140,000 clones, 94% of which show up once; about 1.3% is in the top ten. This specimen consisted of peripheral blood, obtained on day 0 of AZD1222 vaccination. The origin of the receptors is an adult in good health. Each CDR3 is given with its conserved first and last residue. D genes are given only for firm matches.

V	J	D	CDR3
TRBV7-8	TRBJ1-3	NA	CASSLEPGRISGNTIYF
TRBV7-3	TRBJ2-3	TRBD2	CASSYNSLAGTDTQYF
TRBV10-3	TRBJ1-2	TRBD1	CAISESLPGGGYGYTF
TRBV5-1	TRBJ2-1	TRBD1	CASSSQPGQGANEQFF
TRBV29-1	TRBJ1-2	TRBD1	CSADLGTGANGYTF
TRBV5-6	TRBJ1-2	TRBD1	CASSLGAGTGKGYTF
TRBV5-1	TRBJ2-3	NA	CASTSVSTTDTQYF
TRBV2	TRBJ1-1	NA	CAHRGGSTEAFF
TRBV6-5	TRBJ1-6	NA	CASTLGGAGSPLHF
TRBV19	TRBJ1-3	NA	CASSRSRTAGNTIYF
TRBV28	TRBJ1-2	NA	CASISIDGYTF
TRBV5-1	TRBJ2-3	NA	CASSLSVTRTDTQYF
TRBV21-1	TRBJ2-2	NA	CASSTSGELFF
TRBV19	TRBJ2-3	TRBD1	CATQRTGGIDTQYF
TRBV6-1	TRBJ2-5	NA	CASSDVGLGQETQYF
TRBV6-1	TRBJ1-2	NA	CASSERGEGRNYGYTF
TRBV7-3	TRBJ2-1	TRBD2	CASSLIGLAGAYNEQFF
TRBV6-5	TRBJ1-2	NA	CASRDRTGRDYGYTF
TRBV19	TRBJ2-4	TRBD2	CASSIGLGGMGKNIQYF
TRBV6-5	TRBJ1-2	NA	CASRDTLIYGYTF
TRBV21-1	TRBJ1-3	NA	CASSKALVYNGGYGNTIYF
TRBV6-1	TRBJ1-3	TRBD1	CASSGGQGAIVSGNTIYF
TRBV7-9	TRBJ1-2	NA	CASSSTTVGTNYGYTF
TRBV3-1/TRBV3-2	TRBJ2-5	NA	CASSLFGGRETQYF
TRBV28	TRBJ1-2	NA	CASSLGRANYGYTF
TRBV9	TRBJ2-4	TRBD1	CASSAVPGQGSIQYF
TRBV6-6	TRBJ1-5	NA	CASSYSDQPQHF
TRBV5-4	TRBJ1-2	NA	CASRKDSNYGYTF
TRBV19	TRBJ1-4	NA	CASSIRTGATNEKLFF
TRBV2	TRBJ2-2	NA	CASSRNTGELFF
TRBV5-1	TRBJ1-2	TRBD1	CASSSWTGGYGYTF
TRBV5-1	TRBJ1-3	NA	CASSTGQGNTIYF
TRBV24-1	TRBJ1-6	TRBD1	CATSECRGQQHSPLHF
TRBV2	TRBJ1-1	TRBD1	CASSEVSRGQSDTEAFF
TRBV4-3	TRBJ1-3	NA	CASSQVLGVSGNTIYF
TRBV5-4	TRBJ2-5	TRBD1	CASSKAGGSETQYF
TRBV25-1	TRBJ1-1	TRBD1	CASSDYRGPNTEAFF
TRBV6-5	TRBJ1-1	NA	CASSRTVTTEAFF
TRBV4-1	TRBJ1-2	NA	CASSAHGRPYGYTF
TRBV7-9	TRBJ2-1	NA	CASSLGTQREQFF
TRBV5-4	TRBJ2-5	TRBD1	CASSLPATGGIETQYF
TRBV19	TRBJ1-2	NA	CASTVRAGLAGYTF
TRBV12-3/TRBV12-4	TRBJ1-1	TRBD1	CASSFTTGTGAFF